These 24 T cell receptor beta chains were all obtained from the same sample, sequenced in a study of cytomegalovirus exposure and HLA in healthy donors. Amplification used 60 Vbeta primers and 13 Jbeta primers. Clones were sequenced by immunoSEQ multiplex PCR, and TCRdb holds only the in-frame ones, with some missing. The sample includes about 170,000 clones. Sequences were obtained from PBMCs. The receptors come from a woman between 55 and 75 years old in good health and CMV-seronegative.

V gene TRBV7-2 combines with J gene TRBJ2-2; TRBD1 aligns across 7 bases. V lost 4 bases, J lost 5 bases, and 10 bases stayed unmatched. Germline V gene sequence: CDR1 SGHTA, CDR2 FQGNSA. The CDR3 has 16 amino acids. DNA of the CDR3: TGTGCCAGCAGCTCCCGGACAGGCCTAGGGACCGGGGAGCTGTTTTTT. Its translation is CASSSRTGLGTGELFF.

The chain recombines TRBV4-2 with TRBJ2-3; 7 bases line up with TRBD2. Trimming cost V 0 bases and J 0 bases; bases outside gene matches: 12. Germline values: CDR1 LGHNA, CDR2 YNFKEQ. This CDR3 spans 19 amino acids. This CDR3 reads CASSQELASGIASTDTQYF. In DNA form, the CDR3 reads TGTGCCAGCAGCCAAGAGCTCGCTAGCGGAATCGCTAGCACAGATACGCAGTATTTT.

This chain connects TRBV2 to TRBJ1-3; TRBD1 aligns across 7 bases. CDR1 and CDR2 from the germline V gene are SNHLY and FYNNEI. This CDR3 is built from 14 residues. Losses at the gene ends were 4 bases for V and 4 bases for J; bases not matched to a gene: 4. The CDR3 sequence is CASSVAGGGNTIYF. The CDR3, as DNA: TGTGCCAGCAGTGTAGCAGGGGGAGGAAACACCATATATTTT.

This chain connects TRBV19 to TRBJ2-5, with D hard to call. V lost 3 bases to trimming and J lost 5 bases, with 10 bases between them. There are 13 residues in the CDR3. Germline CDR1 reads LNHDA; CDR2 reads SQIVND (reference sequence). The CDR3 DNA is TGTGCCAGTAGTATTGGGCCTTGGGAGACCCAGTACTTC. Its protein product is CASSIGPWETQYF.

The rearrangement uses TRBV9 and TRBJ1-2; D perhaps matches TRBD1 (6 bases). Germline values: CDR1 SGDLS, CDR2 YYNGEE. The CDR3 loop spans 13 amino acids. Trimming cost V 0 bases and J 5 bases, with 8 bases left between them. For the CDR3, the DNA is TGTGCCAGCAGCGTAGATCAGGGGTATGGCTACACCTTC. Protein sequence: CASSVDQGYGYTF.

The gene calls are TRBV5-1 and TRBJ1-5, with TRBD1 matching over 10 bases. The length of the CDR3 is 14 residues. Germline CDR1 is SGHRS and CDR2 is YFSETQ. V shed 4 bases and J 5 bases; nucleotides not matched to a gene: 3. CDR3 in amino acids: CASSAGTGDQPQHF. The CDR3 DNA reads TGCGCCAGCAGCGCCGGGACAGGGGATCAGCCCCAGCATTTT.

This chain joins TRBV2 and TRBJ2-7, with TRBD2 identical over 7 bases. CDR3 length: 20 residues. The V gene end was trimmed by 2 bases and the J gene end by 2 bases; junction bases not matched to a gene: 21. In germline, CDR1 is SNHLY, CDR2 FYNNEI. The chain's CDR3 is CASSERRGGLGSGGTYEQYF. The CDR3, as DNA: TGTGCCAGCAGTGAAAGGCGGGGTGGACTTGGGTCGGGGGGTACCTACGAGCAGTACTTC.

The rearrangement uses TRBV2 and TRBJ1-6; no clear D. Germline loops: CDR1 SNHLY, CDR2 FYNNEI. Trimming left V 3 bases short and J 14 bases short, with 23 bases between. This CDR3 spans 16 amino acids. The CDR3 DNA reads TGTGCCAGCAGTGATCTAAATCCGGCTACCGCAGGTGCCCTCCACTTT. Protein sequence: CASSDLNPATAGALHF.

The CDR3 is CASSQGTEGGDEAFF. The CDR3 nucleotides are TGTGCCAGCAGCCAAGGGACAGAGGGGGGGGATGAAGCTTTCTTT. The chain carries TRBV4-2 and TRBJ1-1, with a tentative D call TRBD1 (6 bases). Trimming stripped 1 base from V and 7 bases from J, with 16 bases between. Germline loops: CDR1 LGHNA, CDR2 YNFKEQ. CDR3 size: 15 residues.

This rearrangement joins TRBV25-1 to TRBJ1-1; maybe TRBD1 (5 bases). V was shortened by 4 bases and J by 5 bases, with 17 bases between the two germline ends. The CDR3 covers 15 residues. Germline CDR1 MGHDK, CDR2 SYGVNS. The CDR3 sequence: CASSVWGLGGTEAFF. The DNA of the CDR3 is TGTGCCAGCAGTGTCTGGGGGTTGGGGGGGACTGAAGCTTTCTTT.

This rearrangement joins TRBV5-1 to TRBJ2-2; 11 nucleotides match TRBD2. CDR1 and CDR2 from the germline V gene are SGHRS and YFSETQ. The ends lost 0 bases at V and 8 bases at J; junction bases unmatched: 6. The CDR3 runs to 16 residues. The CDR3 region is CASSLVLAGVRGELFF. Written as DNA, the CDR3 is TGCGCCAGCAGCTTGGTACTAGCGGGAGTTCGTGGGGAGCTGTTTTTT.

The chain links TRBV7-2 to TRBJ2-7; 7 bases map to TRBD2. Per germline, CDR1 SGHTA and CDR2 FQGNSA. The V and J ends lost 5 bases and 7 bases, in that order; junction bases with no gene match: 14. CDR3 length: 15 amino acids. The CDR3 DNA reads TGTGCCAGCAGCCACGGGGGGATTAAGCACGGAGAGCAGTACTTC. Protein: CASSHGGIKHGEQYF.

J is TRBJ2-2 and V is TRBV7-3; possibly TRBD1 for D (5 bases). The CDR3 totals 14 residues. V was pared by 5 bases and J by 1 base, with 8 bases between. Germline V CDR1 and CDR2: SGHTA, FQGTGA. The CDR3 here is CASSATGNTGELFF. The CDR3 coding sequence is TGTGCCAGCAGCGCTACAGGGAACACCGGGGAGCTGTTTTTT.

This sequence joins TRBV2 and TRBJ2-4; D call uncertain. The CDR3 totals 15 residues. The V and J ends lost 1 base and 0 bases respectively, with 7 bases between them. The V gene's germline CDR1 is SNHLY and CDR2 FYNNEI. This CDR3 is CASSEGPRAKNIQYF. The CDR3 DNA sequence: TGTGCCAGCAGTGAAGGGCCCCGAGCCAAAAACATTCAGTACTTC.

This chain links TRBV4-2 with TRBJ2-3, with a tentative D call TRBD2 (6 bases). The CDR3 contains 17 residues. Trimming shortened V by 0 bases and J by 2 bases, and 15 bases separated the two germline ends. Germline V gene sequence: CDR1 LGHNA, CDR2 YNFKEQ. CDR3 loop: CASSQESSRDFTDTQYF. As DNA, the CDR3 is TGTGCCAGCAGCCAAGAAAGTAGTCGGGACTTCACAGATACGCAGTATTTT.

This chain links TRBV11-3 with TRBJ2-3; 10 bases fit TRBD1. The J segment lost 5 bases and the V segment lost 3 bases, leaving 5 bases of the junction unmatched. This CDR3 is built from 15 residues. Germline V lookup: CDR1 SGHNT, CDR2 YENEEA. The CDR3 nucleotides are TGTGCCAGCAGCTTGACAGGGGGCTTTAAAGATACGCAGTATTTT. As protein: CASSLTGGFKDTQYF.

V is TRBV14 and J is TRBJ1-1; tentatively, D is TRBD1 (6 bases). The CDR3 spans 13 residues. The V gene lost 2 bases and the J gene lost 8 bases, with 12 bases spanning the gap. CDR1 and CDR2 from the germline V gene are SGHDN and FVKESK. CDR3: CASSQKDSREAFF. The CDR3 DNA reads TGTGCCAGCAGCCAAAAGGACAGTAGAGAAGCTTTCTTT.

V gene TRBV4-2 combines with J gene TRBJ2-7; 11 positions match TRBD2. CDR3 length: 15 amino acids. Germline assignment: CDR1 LGHNA and CDR2 YNFKEQ. Trimming took 3 bases from V and 4 from J; bases not matched to a gene: 5. The CDR3 is CASSHFSGGAYEQYF. DNA for the CDR3: TGTGCCAGCAGCCACTTTAGCGGGGGGGCATACGAGCAGTACTTC.

The V gene is TRBV4-2, the J gene TRBJ1-1; possible D gene TRBD1, 5 bases. The CDR3 has 15 residues. V was clipped by 0 bases and J by 4 bases, with 12 bases between them. Germline CDR1 reads LGHNA; CDR2 reads YNFKEQ. The CDR3 loop is CASSQDQGSSTEAFF. CDR3 nucleotides: TGTGCCAGCAGCCAAGATCAGGGTTCGAGCACTGAAGCTTTCTTT.

The chain employs TRBV18 and TRBJ2-3; D uncertain. The CDR3 runs 12 residues. Germline V gene sequence: CDR1 KGHSH, CDR2 LQKENI. V lost 4 bases, J lost 0 bases, and 2 bases lay in between. CDR3 bases: TGTGCCAGCTCACTAAGCACAGATACGCAGTATTTT. Amino acid sequence: CASSLSTDTQYF.

The chain is built from TRBV7-3 and TRBJ2-1; 13 positions match TRBD2. The CDR3 is made up of 16 amino acids. V gave up 5 bases and J gave up 2 bases; unmatched junction bases: 3. Germline V gene lookup returns CDR1 SGHTA and CDR2 FQGTGA. This CDR3 reads CASSATSGRTYNEQFF. In DNA form, the CDR3 reads TGTGCCAGCAGCGCGACTAGCGGGAGGACCTACAATGAGCAGTTCTTC.

The gene calls are TRBV6-1 and TRBJ2-7; 9 bases match TRBD1. Unmatched junction bases numbered 7, after V lost 5 bases and J lost 2 bases. The length of the CDR3 is 15 residues. The germline CDR1 and CDR2 sequences are MNHNS and SASEGT. The CDR3 coding sequence is TGTGCCAGCAGTAGTTCTGGGACAGGGACCTACGAGCAGTACTTC. Its translation: CASSSSGTGTYEQYF.

The rearrangement links TRBV5-5 to TRBJ2-6; 7 bases align to TRBD1. Germline V gives CDR1 SGHKS, CDR2 YYEKEE (reference sequence). V trimming: 4 bases; J trimming: 4 bases; junction bases outside the gene matches: 5. The CDR3 loop spans 15 amino acids. DNA for the CDR3: TGTGCCAGCAGCCTCGGGACAGCCGGGGCCAACGTCCTGACTTTC. Amino acid sequence: CASSLGTAGANVLTF. Drawing the rest from reference TRBV5-5 and TRBJ2-6, the complete variable domain is DAGVTQSPTHLIKTRGQQVTLRCSPISGHKSVSWYQQVLGQGPQFIFQYYEKEERGRGNFPDRFSARQFPNYSSELNVNALLLGDSALYLCASSLGTAGANVLTFGAGSRLTVL.

The chain couples TRBV10-3 to TRBJ1-1; D is perhaps TRBD1 (6 bases). Trimming took off 0 bases at V and 1 base at J, with 12 bases between the two ends. The CDR3 consists of 16 residues. Germline CDR1 is ENHRY and CDR2 is SYGVKD. CDR3 nucleotide sequence: TGTGCCATCAGTGAGTCGCCAGGGGTAGGGAACACTGAAGCTTTCTTT. It yields the protein CAISESPGVGNTEAFF.